The 27 T cell receptor beta chains below come from one sample, sequenced in a study of blood T cell repertoires in COVID-19. Using immunoSEQ multiplex PCR, the repertoire was profiled, and TCRdb retains in-frame clones only, with some absent. The sample has around 130,000 clones; 80% to 90% are singletons. The sample consisted of PBMCs or T cells enriched from blood (not recorded which). Source of these receptors: a man in his forties or fifties with acute COVID-19.

J is TRBJ1-2 and V is TRBV6-5, with 7 bases fitting TRBD1. V shed 6 bases and J 0 bases; nucleotides not matched to a gene: 7. Germline lookup yields CDR1 MNHEY and CDR2 SVGAGI. The CDR3 spans 15 residues. The CDR3 DNA is TGTGCCAGCAGATATCCGGGACAGTCTAACTATGGCTACACCTTC. It encodes CASRYPGQSNYGYTF.

This clone appeared a few times. The V call is TRBV19, the J call TRBJ2-1; weak D call: TRBD1 (5 bases). The CDR3 loop spans 12 amino acids. The V and J ends lost 7 bases and 8 bases respectively, with 12 bases between them. CDR1 is LNHDA and CDR2 is SQIVND in the germline V gene (reference sequence). The CDR3 sequence: CASTEAGHEQFF. CDR3 sequence (DNA): TGTGCCAGTACTGAGGCAGGGCATGAGCAGTTCTTC.

A few counts support this clone. The chain is built from TRBV18 and TRBJ1-1, with a tentative D call TRBD1 (5 bases). The ends were cut back, 1 base at V and 6 bases at J, with 12 bases in the middle. Germline V gene lookup returns CDR1 KGHSH and CDR2 LQKENI. This CDR3 comprises 14 residues. The CDR3 nucleotides read TGTGCCAGCTCACCACGTTCCAGGGAAGCTGAAGCTTTCTTT. Its translation is CASSPRSREAEAFF.

This clone was detected only once. This sequence joins TRBV27 and TRBJ1-1; no clear D gene. Per the germline V gene, CDR1 is MNHEY and CDR2 is SMNVEV (reference sequence). This CDR3 comprises 14 residues. The germline V and J ends were trimmed by 5 bases and 0 bases, with 10 bases remaining between them. CDR3 region: CASSPQIMNTEAFF. The CDR3 bases are TGTGCCAGCAGTCCACAGATCATGAACACTGAAGCTTTCTTT.

The chain carries TRBV9 and TRBJ2-1; 14 bases align to TRBD2. CDR1 is SGDLS, CDR2 YYNGEE, per germline. The CDR3 covers 15 residues. V was pared by 4 bases and J by 6 bases, with 3 bases of the junction left unmatched. CDR3 coding DNA: TGTGCCAGCAGCCCGGGACTAGCGGGAGTCAATGAGCAGTTCTTC. This encodes CASSPGLAGVNEQFF. The entire variable domain, with the rest obtained from reference TRBV9 and TRBJ2-1, is as follows: DSGVTQTPKHLITATGQRVTLRCSPRSGDLSVYWYQQSLDQGLQFLIQYYNGEERAKGNILERFSAQQFPDLHSELNLSSLELGDSALYFCASSPGLAGVNEQFFGPGTRLTVL.

In DNA, the CDR3 is TGTGCCAGCAGCCCAGGGGGGAACGAGCAGTTCTTC. Amino acids: CASSPGGNEQFF. V gene TRBV9 combines with J gene TRBJ2-1, with D possibly matching TRBD1 (7 bases). The germline V gene has CDR1 SGDLS and CDR2 YYNGEE. The CDR3 loop spans 12 amino acids. V was clipped by 4 bases and J by 10 bases, with 12 bases between them. Complete variable domain (other parts from reference TRBV9 and TRBJ2-1): DSGVTQTPKHLITATGQRVTLRCSPRSGDLSVYWYQQSLDQGLQFLIQYYNGEERAKGNILERFSAQQFPDLHSELNLSSLELGDSALYFCASSPGGNEQFFGPGTRLTVL.

V is TRBV18 and J is TRBJ1-1; D is ambiguous. Deletions cut 1 base from V and 3 bases from J, with 12 bases between. The germline V gene has CDR1 KGHSH and CDR2 LQKENI. CDR3 length: 15 residues. The CDR3 DNA is TGTGCCAGCTCACCACTTAGGGAGTGGGACACTGAAGCTTTCTTT. Encoded protein: CASSPLREWDTEAFF.

This clone came up many times. J is TRBJ1-5 and V is TRBV19, with a tentative D call TRBD1 (6 bases). Germline values: CDR1 LNHDA, CDR2 SQIVND (reference sequence). The CDR3 contains 13 residues. V dropped 1 base and J dropped 8 bases, with 9 bases sitting between them. CDR3 in DNA: TGTGCCAGTAGTATAGGGGGGGGCGAGCCCCAGCATTTT. It codes for CASSIGGGEPQHF. The full variable domain, rest sourced from reference TRBV19 and TRBJ1-5, is DGGITQSPKYLFRKEGQNVTLSCEQNLNHDAMYWYRQDPGQGLRLIYYSQIVNDFQKGDIAEGYSVSREKKESFPLTVTSAQKNPTAFYLCASSIGGGEPQHFGDGTRLSIL.

This chain uses TRBV15 with TRBJ2-4; tentative D call: TRBD2 (6 bases). The V gene lost 0 bases and the J gene lost 4 bases, with 16 bases spanning the gap. This CDR3 spans 17 amino acids. Germline V gene lookup returns CDR1 LNHNV and CDR2 YYDKDF (reference sequence). The CDR3 region has the DNA TGTGCCACCAGCAGAGATCGAGAGGGAGCGGGTAAAAACATTCAGTACTTC. It is translated as CATSRDREGAGKNIQYF. Using reference TRBV15 and TRBJ2-4 for the parts outside the CDR3, the full variable domain is DAMVIQNPRYQVTQFGKPVTLSCSQTLNHNVMYWYQQKSSQAPKLLFHYYDKDFNNEADTPDNFQSRRPNTSFCFLDIRSPGLGDTAMYLCATSRDREGAGKNIQYFGAGTRLSVL.

This clone was observed a few times. The V call is TRBV6-5, the J call TRBJ2-5, with no clear D. Germline V gene data show CDR1 as MNHEY and CDR2 as SVGAGI. The CDR3 totals 11 residues. The V gene lost 6 bases and the J gene lost 4 bases, with 6 bases spanning the gap. CDR3 in amino acids: CASSVGETQYF. The CDR3 DNA sequence: TGTGCCAGCAGCGTCGGAGAGACCCAGTACTTC.

V gene TRBV9 combines with J gene TRBJ2-7; D is possibly TRBD1 (6 bases). This CDR3 is 13 amino acids long. V was pared by 4 bases and J by 6 bases, with 14 bases between. Germline V lookup: CDR1 SGDLS, CDR2 YYNGEE. This chain's CDR3 is CASSRISGAEQYF. The CDR3 DNA follows: TGTGCCAGCAGCCGCATTTCAGGGGCCGAGCAGTACTTC.

The chain has TRBV6-6 and TRBJ1-2; D ambiguous. V lost 5 bases, J lost 5 bases, and 21 bases lay in between. CDR3 length: 16 amino acids. Germline CDR1 is MNHNY and CDR2 is SVGAGI (reference sequence). As DNA, the CDR3 is TGTGCCAGCAGTCCGAGCCTTGGAGGGCCCGAGTATGGCTACACCTTC. It translates to CASSPSLGGPEYGYTF.

The table lists this clone with a count of one. Different DNA sequences within this sample yield the same CDR3. V and J are TRBV13 and TRBJ1-1; 8 nucleotides line up with TRBD1. V lost 0 bases, J lost 5 bases, and 2 bases stayed unmatched. CDR3 length: 14 residues. CDR1 PRHDT and CDR2 FYEKMQ come from the germline V gene (reference sequence). CDR3 in DNA: TGTGCCAGCAGCTTAGGACAGGGGGGGACTGAAGCTTTCTTT. Protein sequence: CASSLGQGGTEAFF.

This chain uses TRBV18 with TRBJ2-1, with 12 bases identical to TRBD2. Germline CDR1 reads KGHSH; CDR2 reads LQKENI. With 0 bases clipped from V and 4 bases from J, the junction kept 4 bases outside the gene matches. This CDR3 spans 17 amino acids. Here the CDR3 reads CASSPPGLAGSYNEQFF. The CDR3 bases are TGTGCCAGCTCACCACCCGGACTAGCGGGATCGTACAATGAGCAGTTCTTC.

V and J are TRBV28 and TRBJ2-7; D not certain. CDR3 length equals 10 residues. Germline V gives CDR1 MDHEN, CDR2 SYDVKM. Trimming left V 6 bases short and J 5 bases short, with 5 bases between. CDR3 residues: CASSFNEQYF. CDR3 DNA sequence: TGTGCCAGCAGCTTTAACGAGCAGTACTTC. The full variable domain, completed using reference TRBV28 and TRBJ2-7, is DVKVTQSSRYLVKRTGEKVFLECVQDMDHENMFWYRQDPGLGLRLIYFSYDVKMKEKGDIPEGYSVSREKKERFSLILESASTNQTSMYLCASSFNEQYFGPGTRLTVT.

The rearrangement uses TRBV28 and TRBJ2-1; 10 bases agree with TRBD2. This CDR3 is built from 15 residues. With V trimmed by 7 bases and J by 7 bases, 10 bases remained unmatched. CDR1 and CDR2 from the germline V gene are MDHEN and SYDVKM. The CDR3 nucleotides read TGTGCCAGCAACAGCGGGAGGGCCGGCGAAAATGAGCAGTTCTTC. This codes for CASNSGRAGENEQFF.

The genes are TRBV5-1 and TRBJ1-4; D remains unclear. Trimming shortened V by 0 bases and J by 4 bases, and 7 bases separated the two germline ends. CDR1 is SGHRS and CDR2 is YFSETQ in the germline V gene. The CDR3 is 14 residues long. This CDR3 reads CASSLGAGNEKLFF. The DNA of the CDR3 is TGCGCCAGCAGCTTGGGGGCGGGTAATGAAAAACTGTTTTTT.

The chain employs TRBV6-5 and TRBJ1-1, with a possible D match to TRBD1 (6 bases). Trimming took off 0 bases at V and 5 bases at J, with 16 bases between the two ends. The CDR3 is 16 residues long. Germline CDR1 and CDR2: MNHEY and SVGAGI. This CDR3 is CASSYSGASTQTEAFF. The CDR3 bases are TGTGCCAGCAGTTACTCGGGGGCGAGCACCCAAACTGAAGCTTTCTTT.

The DNA for the CDR3 is TGTGCCAGCAGCCCGTTGACCGGGACTAGCGGGGCTGGCAATGAGCAGTTCTTC. Translating gives CASSPLTGTSGAGNEQFF. This chain links TRBV14 with TRBJ2-1, with TRBD2 identical over 13 bases. Unmatched junction bases numbered 12, after V lost 4 bases and J lost 6 bases. This CDR3 comprises 18 residues. Germline V gene sequence: CDR1 SGHDN, CDR2 FVKESK.

V gene TRBV10-1 combines with J gene TRBJ2-5; 8 bases match TRBD2. This CDR3 has 15 residues. V trimming: 3 bases; J trimming: 1 base; junction bases outside the gene matches: 4. CDR1 is WNHNN and CDR2 is SYGVQD in the germline V gene (reference sequence). CDR3 sequence (DNA): TGCGCCAGCAGTGATTCGCGGGGGGTCCAAGAGACCCAGTACTTC. Protein sequence: CASSDSRGVQETQYF.

This chain links TRBV7-8 with TRBJ1-2; 7 nucleotides agree with TRBD1. V was pared by 4 bases and J by 4 bases, with 9 bases of the junction left unmatched. The CDR3 runs to 15 residues. Looked up from germline, CDR1 is SGHVS and CDR2 is FQNEAQ. The CDR3 sequence: CASSSRQGLGYGYTF. Written as DNA, the CDR3 is TGTGCCAGCAGCTCCCGACAGGGACTAGGCTATGGCTACACCTTC.

The chain links TRBV6-5 to TRBJ1-2, with 8 positions matching TRBD1. Germline CDR1 is MNHEY and CDR2 is SVGAGI. The CDR3 sequence is 13 residues long. With V trimmed by 2 bases and J by 8 bases, 4 bases remained unmatched. The CDR3 reads CASSYPQGGGYTF. As DNA, the CDR3 is TGTGCCAGCAGTTACCCACAGGGGGGAGGCTACACCTTC.

The chain is built from TRBV19 and TRBJ1-2; no reliable D call. This CDR3 has 15 residues. Trimming left V 7 bases short and J 0 bases short, with 15 bases between. Germline lookup yields CDR1 LNHDA and CDR2 SQIVND (reference sequence). The CDR3 loop reads CASISSSPSNYGYTF. In nucleotides, the CDR3 is TGTGCCAGTATTAGTAGCTCACCATCTAACTATGGCTACACCTTC.

V gene TRBV18 combines with J gene TRBJ2-3; 13 bases are shared with TRBD2. Trimming removed 3 bases from V and 4 bases from J; junction bases left unmatched: 7. The CDR3 covers 17 residues. Germline CDR1 KGHSH, CDR2 LQKENI. In nucleotides, the CDR3 is TGTGCCAGCTCACCCTCAGGACTAGCGGGAGATGCAGATACGCAGTATTTT. Translating it yields CASSPSGLAGDADTQYF.

V and J are TRBV6-6 and TRBJ1-5, with 8 bases aligning to TRBD1. This CDR3 has 14 residues. Per germline, CDR1 MNHNY and CDR2 SVGAGI (reference sequence). The J segment lost 3 bases and the V segment lost 4 bases, leaving 2 bases of the junction unmatched. The CDR3 DNA is TGTGCCAGCAGTTTGACAGGGGTCAATCAGCCCCAGCATTTT. Encoded protein: CASSLTGVNQPQHF.

The chain combines TRBV5-6 with TRBJ1-2; 11 bases match TRBD1. Germline trimming cut 4 bases from V and 5 bases from J; bases unmatched to any gene: 10. Germline CDR1 SGHDT, CDR2 YYEEEE. The CDR3 contains 16 residues. The CDR3 here is CASSQFPGQGVYGYTF. CDR3 nucleotide sequence: TGTGCCAGCAGCCAGTTCCCGGGACAGGGGGTATATGGCTACACCTTC.

The chain uses TRBV2 and TRBJ2-5; a possible D gene is TRBD2 (5 bases). Germline values: CDR1 SNHLY, CDR2 FYNNEI. V lost 5 bases, J lost 3 bases, and 10 bases lay in between. The length of the CDR3 is 13 residues. CDR3 DNA: TGTGCCAGCAGTCGGGGTCCAGAAGAGACCCAGTACTTC. Its protein product is CASSRGPEETQYF.